These 12 T cell receptor beta chains were sequenced from one sample in a study of HIV-infected children after antiretroviral therapy interruption. As to treatment: PENTA 11 planned treatment interruption arm or continuous ART arm. The TCR library was built from RNA with a 3' RACE protocol and unique molecular identifiers. TCRdb reanalysed the 3' RACE reads using MiXCR and keeps one entry per CDR3 protein. The data contain roughly 15,000 distinct CDR3 sequences, around 3.2% of them seen just once; the ten biggest clones take up 5.1%. Sequencing was performed on CD45RA+ CD4+ T cells from PBMCs, taken from a donor given antiretroviral therapy, either interrupted or continuous. Subset: naive CD4+ CD45RA+ CD45RO- T cells. The receptors were gathered from a child aged 2 to 17 with HIV.

This clonotype was counted many times. CDR3 DNA sequence: TGCGCCAGCAGGAGATCCCCTAGCGGGAGTTGGTTCTTC. Its protein is CASRRSPSGSWFF. This sequence joins TRBV10-1 and TRBJ2-1; 10 nucleotides match TRBD2. In germline, CDR1 is WNHNN, CDR2 SYGVQD (reference sequence). Trimming cost V 6 bases and J 15 bases; bases outside gene matches: 11. This CDR3 is 13 amino acids long.

This clonotype was counted many times. This chain connects TRBV3-1 to TRBJ1-5, with 11 bases fitting TRBD1. Germline V gene data show CDR1 as LGHDT and CDR2 as YNNKEL (reference sequence). The CDR3 is 16 amino acids. J was trimmed by 6 bases and V by 2 bases; bases with no gene match: 6. In DNA, the CDR3 is TGTGCCAGCAGCCAAAGCCCCGGGACAGGGGGTCAGCCCCAGCATTTT. Translated: CASSQSPGTGGQPQHF.

This clonotype has at least ten counts. The genes are TRBV6-5 and TRBJ2-5; the match to TRBD1 covers 8 bases. The CDR3 consists of 14 residues. The ends lost 6 bases at V and 5 bases at J; junction bases unmatched: 8. Germline lookup yields CDR1 MNHEY and CDR2 SVGAGI. The CDR3 bases are TGTGCCAGCAGGGAAACCAGGGGGCGTGAGACCCAGTACTTC. Amino acid sequence: CASRETRGRETQYF.

This clonotype was counted at least ten times. The chain uses TRBV12-3 or TRBV12-4 and TRBJ2-3, with 10 bases identical to TRBD2. This CDR3 has 12 amino acids. J was trimmed by 6 bases and V by 6 bases; bases with no gene match: 0. The CDR3 DNA sequence: TGTGCCAGCAGGACTAGCGGGGATACGCAGTATTTT. This codes for CASRTSGDTQYF.

By frequency in the sample, this clonotype is large. The chain has TRBV7-3 and TRBJ2-7, with a possible D match to TRBD2 (5 bases). In germline, CDR1 is SGHTA, CDR2 FQGTGA. This CDR3 comprises 15 residues. Between the trimmed V and J ends, which lost 1 base and 3 bases, there was a span of 13 bases. As DNA, the CDR3 is TGTGCCAGCAGCTTAAACGGGGTGGGAAGCTACGAGCAGTACTTC. Amino acid sequence: CASSLNGVGSYEQYF.

This clonotype appeared many times. The V call is TRBV2, the J call TRBJ2-7, with D unclear. The germline gives CDR1 SNHLY, CDR2 FYNNEI. The CDR3 totals 11 residues. V lost 3 bases and J lost 2, with 2 bases in between. The chain's CDR3 is CASSEAYEQYF. CDR3 DNA: TGTGCCAGCAGTGAGGCCTACGAGCAGTACTTC. Together with reference TRBV2 and TRBJ2-7, the CDR3 gives the full variable domain: EPEVTQTPSHQVTQMGQEVILRCVPISNHLYFYWYRQILGQKVEFLVSFYNNEISEKSEIFDDQFSVERPDGSNFTLKIRSTKLEDSAMYFCASSEAYEQYFGPGTRLTVT.

This clonotype was recorded at least ten times. V usage is TRBV25-1 and J usage is TRBJ2-2; D ambiguous. Trimming removed 6 bases from V and 4 bases from J, with 3 bases in between. This CDR3 region has 11 residues. The germline gives CDR1 MGHDK, CDR2 SYGVNS. The CDR3 here is CASSLTGELFF. CDR3 in DNA: TGTGCCAGCAGCCTCACCGGGGAGCTGTTTTTT.

In this sample, this clonotype turned up many times. This chain joins TRBV18 and TRBJ2-4; weak D call: TRBD1 (6 bases). Germline lookup yields CDR1 KGHSH and CDR2 LQKENI. The CDR3 consists of 15 residues. With 2 bases removed from V and 4 bases from J, the gap between germline ends came to 12 bases. The chain's CDR3 is CASSPRSGAKNIQYF. CDR3 nucleotides: TGTGCCAGCTCACCAAGATCAGGGGCGAAAAACATTCAGTACTTC.

At least ten counts were recorded for this clonotype. The chain carries TRBV19 and TRBJ2-2, with 9 bases identical to TRBD1. The CDR3 length is 17 residues. Germline lookup yields CDR1 LNHDA and CDR2 SQIVND (reference sequence). Trimming at V came to 4 bases and at J to 2 bases, leaving 8 bases not matched to a gene. CDR3 DNA sequence: TGTGCCAGTAGTACACGAACAGGGGGCCCTAACACCGGGGAGCTGTTTTTT. Translated: CASSTRTGGPNTGELFF.

This clonotype was counted at least ten times. The rearrangement uses TRBV20-1 and TRBJ2-7; D might be TRBD1 (6 bases). V was clipped by 1 base and J by 3 bases, with 13 bases between them. This CDR3 is built from 14 residues. Germline loops: CDR1 DFQATT, CDR2 SNEGSKA (reference sequence). CDR3 in amino acids: CSARGDRTDYEQYF. DNA of the CDR3: TGCAGTGCTAGAGGAGACAGGACGGACTACGAGCAGTACTTC.

The sample holds many counts of this clonotype. The V and J genes are TRBV10-2 and TRBJ1-1; D not resolved. CDR3 length: 12 residues. Trimming left V 3 bases short and J 3 bases short, with 5 bases between. Germline V gene lookup returns CDR1 WSHSY and CDR2 SAAADI. CDR3 sequence: CASSEAYTEAFF. As DNA, the CDR3 is TGCGCCAGCAGTGAAGCTTACACTGAAGCTTTCTTT.

This clonotype was recorded at least ten times. J is TRBJ2-7 and V is TRBV5-1, with 7 bases fitting TRBD1. V was pared by 5 bases and J by 2 bases, with 10 bases of the junction left unmatched. CDR1 is SGHRS, CDR2 YFSETQ, per germline. This CDR3 spans 15 amino acids. CDR3 nucleotide sequence: TGCGCCAGCAGACACCTCAGACAGGGTGCCTACGAGCAGTACTTC. It specifies CASRHLRQGAYEQYF.